A selection of T cell receptor beta chains follows, all from one sample in a study of T cell responses to AZD1222 COVID-19 vaccine. Clones were read by immunoSEQ multiplex PCR, and TCRdb kept only the in-frame ones, dropping some. The repertoire consists of approximately 150,000 clones, with roughly nine tenths occurring once and the leading ten covering roughly 1.7%. The starting material was peripheral blood, obtained 28 days after the second AZD1222 dose. The receptor set was obtained from an adult who received the AZD1222 COVID-19 vaccine. The CDR3 runs from the conserved cysteine through the conserved F or W. D genes are given only for firm matches. Clone size is given for some rows only: seen once, a few or many times, or a class if the clone is expanded.

CDR3 DNA: TGTGCCAGCACCCTGCGGGGCAGGGCGGTCACTGAAGCTTTCTTT
CDR3 protein: CASTLRGRAVTEAFF
D gene: .
J gene: TRBJ1-1
V gene: TRBV5-6
clone size: .

CDR3 DNA: TGCGCCAGCTGTAACAGTAGGCCTCCCGTAAACTATGGCTACACCTTC
CDR3 protein: CASCNSRPPVNYGYTF
D gene: .
J gene: TRBJ1-2
V gene: TRBV10-1
clone size: once

CDR3 DNA: TGTGCCAGCAGCTTAGCAAGCCTCTATGGCTACACCTTC
CDR3 protein: CASSLASLYGYTF
D gene: .
J gene: TRBJ1-2
V gene: TRBV7-2
clone size: .

CDR3 DNA: TGCGCCAGCAGCCAACCGACCCGGAAAGCTTTCTTT
CDR3 protein: CASSQPTRKAFF
D gene: .
J gene: TRBJ1-1
V gene: TRBV4-1
clone size: .

CDR3 DNA: TGCGCCAGCAGTGAGTCTAACGAGCAGCCCCAGCATTTT
CDR3 protein: CASSESNEQPQHF
D gene: .
J gene: TRBJ1-5
V gene: TRBV10-2
clone size: few

CDR3 DNA: TGTGCCAGCAGGCCGACAGGGGGCTTTGGCTACACCTTC
CDR3 protein: CASRPTGGFGYTF
D gene: TRBD1
J gene: TRBJ1-2
V gene: TRBV11-2
clone size: .

CDR3 DNA: TGTGCCAGCAGTTTAGCCCAGGGTGGATACGAGCAGTACTTC
CDR3 protein: CASSLAQGGYEQYF
D gene: .
J gene: TRBJ2-7
V gene: TRBV27
clone size: .

CDR3 DNA: TGTGCCAGCAGTCGTCTAGCGGGAGGGCCAGATACGCAGTATTTT
CDR3 protein: CASSRLAGGPDTQYF
D gene: TRBD2
J gene: TRBJ2-3
V gene: TRBV7-6
clone size: .

CDR3 DNA: TGTGCCAGCAGCTCATCCGGGACAGGGGCTTTCTTT
CDR3 protein: CASSSSGTGAFF
D gene: TRBD1
J gene: TRBJ1-1
V gene: TRBV11-3
clone size: .

CDR3 DNA: TGTGCCAGCAGCCAGCGGGGCTCCTACGAGCAGTACTTC
CDR3 protein: CASSQRGSYEQYF
D gene: .
J gene: TRBJ2-7
V gene: TRBV3-1/TRBV3-2
clone size: .

CDR3 DNA: TGTGCCAGCAGCTTAGGGTCTATTCGGGAGAAGCAGTCCTACAATGAGCAGTTCTTC
CDR3 protein: CASSLGSIREKQSYNEQFF
D gene: .
J gene: TRBJ2-1
V gene: TRBV11-2
clone size: .

CDR3 DNA: TGTGCCAGCAGCTTAAACCTTGCTTACGATCTAGTACCGACTGAAGCTTTCTTT
CDR3 protein: CASSLNLAYDLVPTEAFF
D gene: .
J gene: TRBJ1-1
V gene: TRBV7-9
clone size: .

CDR3 DNA: TGTGCCAGCAGCTTGACAGGGACCCCCTACGAGCAGTACTTC
CDR3 protein: CASSLTGTPYEQYF
D gene: TRBD1
J gene: TRBJ2-7
V gene: TRBV7-9
clone size: .

CDR3 DNA: TGTGCCAGCAGCTCACTCCAGGTCATAAAGGGGGACACTGAAGCTTTCTTT
CDR3 protein: CASSSLQVIKGDTEAFF
D gene: .
J gene: TRBJ1-1
V gene: TRBV7-6
clone size: .

CDR3 DNA: TGTGCCACCAGTGATTCCGGCCGTAGCCACGAGCAGTACTTC
CDR3 protein: CATSDSGRSHEQYF
D gene: .
J gene: TRBJ2-7
V gene: TRBV24-1
clone size: .

CDR3 DNA: TGTGCCAGCAGTGACTCTCGGGGGTCACCCCTCCACTTT
CDR3 protein: CASSDSRGSPLHF
D gene: .
J gene: TRBJ1-6
V gene: TRBV6-4
clone size: .

CDR3 DNA: TGTGCCAGCAGTGCAACAGGGGATTCTAACTATGGCTACACCTTC
CDR3 protein: CASSATGDSNYGYTF
D gene: TRBD1
J gene: TRBJ1-2
V gene: TRBV27
clone size: .

CDR3 DNA: TGTGCCAGCAAGTCACAGGGGAGCAATCAGCCCCAGCATTTT
CDR3 protein: CASKSQGSNQPQHF
D gene: TRBD1
J gene: TRBJ1-5
V gene: TRBV6-5
clone size: few

CDR3 DNA: TGTGCCAGCAGTCCCCCTTTAGCGGTTGAGCAGTTCTTC
CDR3 protein: CASSPPLAVEQFF
D gene: .
J gene: TRBJ2-1
V gene: TRBV3-1/TRBV3-2
clone size: .

CDR3 DNA: TGTGCCAGCAGCTTAGATGAAGGGTCCAATGAGCAGTTCTTC
CDR3 protein: CASSLDEGSNEQFF
D gene: .
J gene: TRBJ2-1
V gene: TRBV11-3
clone size: once

CDR3 DNA: TGTGCCACCAGCAGAGCGACAGGGGGCACAGATACGCAGTATTTT
CDR3 protein: CATSRATGGTDTQYF
D gene: TRBD1
J gene: TRBJ2-3
V gene: TRBV15
clone size: .

CDR3 DNA: TGTGCCAGCAGCACCCGGGCCTACTACAATGAGCAGTTCTTC
CDR3 protein: CASSTRAYYNEQFF
D gene: .
J gene: TRBJ2-1
V gene: TRBV7-9
clone size: .

CDR3 DNA: TGTGCCAGCGCAGCATGGGAGGGAGAGACCCAGTACTTC
CDR3 protein: CASAAWEGETQYF
D gene: TRBD2
J gene: TRBJ2-5
V gene: TRBV9
clone size: .

CDR3 DNA: TGTGCCAGCAGCCAAGCGGGACAGGGTGTTTACGAGCAGTACTTC
CDR3 protein: CASSQAGQGVYEQYF
D gene: TRBD1
J gene: TRBJ2-7
V gene: TRBV4-2
clone size: few

CDR3 DNA: TGTGCCAGCAGCGGATCGGGGGTTTTTAAGCAGTTCTTC
CDR3 protein: CASSGSGVFKQFF
D gene: .
J gene: TRBJ2-1
V gene: TRBV9
clone size: .

CDR3 DNA: TGTGCCAGCAGCTCTACGTCCAGGTCAGAGACCCAGTACTTC
CDR3 protein: CASSSTSRSETQYF
D gene: .
J gene: TRBJ2-5
V gene: TRBV6-6
clone size: .

CDR3 DNA: TGTGCCAGCAGCCCTCCGGGACAGGGGGGAGAGACCCAGTACTTC
CDR3 protein: CASSPPGQGGETQYF
D gene: TRBD1
J gene: TRBJ2-5
V gene: TRBV11-2
clone size: .

CDR3 DNA: TGTGCCAGCCGACAGGGAGTTGGTGCAGATACGCAGTATTTT
CDR3 protein: CASRQGVGADTQYF
D gene: TRBD1
J gene: TRBJ2-3
V gene: TRBV27
clone size: few

CDR3 DNA: TGTGCCAGCAGCGTAGGAGGGACGAACACTGAAGCTTTCTTT
CDR3 protein: CASSVGGTNTEAFF
D gene: .
J gene: TRBJ1-1
V gene: TRBV9
clone size: .

CDR3 DNA: TGTGCCAGCAGTACAGGCCAGACCTACGAGCAGTACTTC
CDR3 protein: CASSTGQTYEQYF
D gene: .
J gene: TRBJ2-7
V gene: TRBV6-2/TRBV6-3
clone size: .

CDR3 DNA: TGTGCCAGTAGTCGAGGACTAGCGGGAGAGCAGTACTTC
CDR3 protein: CASSRGLAGEQYF
D gene: TRBD2
J gene: TRBJ2-7
V gene: TRBV19
clone size: .

CDR3 DNA: TGTGCCAGCAGTGTACTAAGGAACTATGGCTACACCTTC
CDR3 protein: CASSVLRNYGYTF
D gene: .
J gene: TRBJ1-2
V gene: TRBV28
clone size: .

CDR3 DNA: TGCGCCAGCAGCCAAGATGGCCCCGACAGGGGGGCGGCACCTAATTCACCCCTCCACTTT
CDR3 protein: CASSQDGPDRGAAPNSPLHF
D gene: TRBD1
J gene: TRBJ1-6
V gene: TRBV4-1
clone size: .

CDR3 DNA: TGTGCCAGCAGCCCGAGAGATTGGACAGGACTGAACACTGAAGCTTTCTTT
CDR3 protein: CASSPRDWTGLNTEAFF
D gene: TRBD1
J gene: TRBJ1-1
V gene: TRBV7-8
clone size: .

CDR3 DNA: TGTGCCGCTTCGACCCTTCCCGAGCCCCAGCATTTT
CDR3 protein: CAASTLPEPQHF
D gene: .
J gene: TRBJ1-5
V gene: TRBV28
clone size: .

CDR3 DNA: TGTGCCAGCCCATTGACACCCTCTGAAGCTTTCTTT
CDR3 protein: CASPLTPSEAFF
D gene: .
J gene: TRBJ1-1
V gene: TRBV6-5
clone size: .

CDR3 DNA: TGTGCCAGCGGGGGGACTAACTATGGCTACACCTTC
CDR3 protein: CASGGTNYGYTF
D gene: .
J gene: TRBJ1-2
V gene: TRBV3-1/TRBV3-2
clone size: .

CDR3 DNA: TGCGCCAGCAGTCAATCAGGGCAGGGTTACTACAATGAGCAGTTCTTC
CDR3 protein: CASSQSGQGYYNEQFF
D gene: .
J gene: TRBJ2-1
V gene: TRBV23-1
clone size: .

CDR3 DNA: TGTGCCAGCAGCCCTTTGTCCGATACGCAGTATTTT
CDR3 protein: CASSPLSDTQYF
D gene: .
J gene: TRBJ2-3
V gene: TRBV6-2/TRBV6-3
clone size: .

CDR3 DNA: TGTGCTAGCAGCTTGGGTAGCGGGATCGGCACAGATACGCAGTATTTT
CDR3 protein: CASSLGSGIGTDTQYF
D gene: TRBD2
J gene: TRBJ2-3
V gene: TRBV7-7
clone size: .

CDR3 DNA: TGTGCCAGCAGCTTAGCGCGGGTTGGCTACACCTTC
CDR3 protein: CASSLARVGYTF
D gene: .
J gene: TRBJ1-2
V gene: TRBV7-9
clone size: .

CDR3 DNA: TGTGCCAGCAGCTTAGCGCTTAGCGGGAACATTCAGTACTTC
CDR3 protein: CASSLALSGNIQYF
D gene: TRBD2
J gene: TRBJ2-4
V gene: TRBV7-2
clone size: .

CDR3 DNA: TGTGCCTGGAGTTGGGGTAATACTGAAGCTTTCTTT
CDR3 protein: CAWSWGNTEAFF
D gene: .
J gene: TRBJ1-1
V gene: TRBV30
clone size: .

CDR3 DNA: TGTGCCAGCAGCCCCACTGGGGGCCCACACTACGAGCAGTACTTC
CDR3 protein: CASSPTGGPHYEQYF
D gene: .
J gene: TRBJ2-7
V gene: TRBV6-5
clone size: once

CDR3 DNA: TGTGCCAGCAGTTATGGGCAAATGAACACTGAAGCTTTCTTT
CDR3 protein: CASSYGQMNTEAFF
D gene: .
J gene: TRBJ1-1
V gene: TRBV6-5
clone size: .

CDR3 DNA: TGTGCCTGGCGGCAGGGGGCGACTGAAGCTTTCTTT
CDR3 protein: CAWRQGATEAFF
D gene: TRBD1
J gene: TRBJ1-1
V gene: TRBV30
clone size: .

CDR3 DNA: TGCGCCAGCAGCCCCGTGGGACAGGGGGATCAGCCCCAGCATTTT
CDR3 protein: CASSPVGQGDQPQHF
D gene: TRBD1
J gene: TRBJ1-5
V gene: TRBV4-1
clone size: .

CDR3 DNA: TGTGCCAGCAGCCCCCCTGGGACAGGGCCGAACACCGGGGAGCTGTTTTTT
CDR3 protein: CASSPPGTGPNTGELFF
D gene: TRBD1
J gene: TRBJ2-2
V gene: TRBV4-2
clone size: once

CDR3 DNA: TGTGCCAGCAGCCCGGACGGGAATAGCAATCAGCCCCAGCATTTT
CDR3 protein: CASSPDGNSNQPQHF
D gene: .
J gene: TRBJ1-5
V gene: TRBV4-2
clone size: .

CDR3 DNA: TGTGCCAGCAGCCTCAGTGGACTCCTGGATACGCAGTATTTT
CDR3 protein: CASSLSGLLDTQYF
D gene: .
J gene: TRBJ2-3
V gene: TRBV7-9
clone size: .

CDR3 DNA: TGTGCCAGCAGCAACCCAACCTTGCGGACGGCGGAAAAACTGTTTTTT
CDR3 protein: CASSNPTLRTAEKLFF
D gene: .
J gene: TRBJ1-4
V gene: TRBV7-9
clone size: .

CDR3 DNA: TGTGCCATCAGGGGAGAATCCCTTAATTCACCCCTCCACTTT
CDR3 protein: CAIRGESLNSPLHF
D gene: .
J gene: TRBJ1-6
V gene: TRBV10-3
clone size: once

CDR3 DNA: TGTGCCAGCAGCGCCTCGGGACAGAGACAAGAGACCCAGTACTTC
CDR3 protein: CASSASGQRQETQYF
D gene: TRBD1
J gene: TRBJ2-5
V gene: TRBV27
clone size: .